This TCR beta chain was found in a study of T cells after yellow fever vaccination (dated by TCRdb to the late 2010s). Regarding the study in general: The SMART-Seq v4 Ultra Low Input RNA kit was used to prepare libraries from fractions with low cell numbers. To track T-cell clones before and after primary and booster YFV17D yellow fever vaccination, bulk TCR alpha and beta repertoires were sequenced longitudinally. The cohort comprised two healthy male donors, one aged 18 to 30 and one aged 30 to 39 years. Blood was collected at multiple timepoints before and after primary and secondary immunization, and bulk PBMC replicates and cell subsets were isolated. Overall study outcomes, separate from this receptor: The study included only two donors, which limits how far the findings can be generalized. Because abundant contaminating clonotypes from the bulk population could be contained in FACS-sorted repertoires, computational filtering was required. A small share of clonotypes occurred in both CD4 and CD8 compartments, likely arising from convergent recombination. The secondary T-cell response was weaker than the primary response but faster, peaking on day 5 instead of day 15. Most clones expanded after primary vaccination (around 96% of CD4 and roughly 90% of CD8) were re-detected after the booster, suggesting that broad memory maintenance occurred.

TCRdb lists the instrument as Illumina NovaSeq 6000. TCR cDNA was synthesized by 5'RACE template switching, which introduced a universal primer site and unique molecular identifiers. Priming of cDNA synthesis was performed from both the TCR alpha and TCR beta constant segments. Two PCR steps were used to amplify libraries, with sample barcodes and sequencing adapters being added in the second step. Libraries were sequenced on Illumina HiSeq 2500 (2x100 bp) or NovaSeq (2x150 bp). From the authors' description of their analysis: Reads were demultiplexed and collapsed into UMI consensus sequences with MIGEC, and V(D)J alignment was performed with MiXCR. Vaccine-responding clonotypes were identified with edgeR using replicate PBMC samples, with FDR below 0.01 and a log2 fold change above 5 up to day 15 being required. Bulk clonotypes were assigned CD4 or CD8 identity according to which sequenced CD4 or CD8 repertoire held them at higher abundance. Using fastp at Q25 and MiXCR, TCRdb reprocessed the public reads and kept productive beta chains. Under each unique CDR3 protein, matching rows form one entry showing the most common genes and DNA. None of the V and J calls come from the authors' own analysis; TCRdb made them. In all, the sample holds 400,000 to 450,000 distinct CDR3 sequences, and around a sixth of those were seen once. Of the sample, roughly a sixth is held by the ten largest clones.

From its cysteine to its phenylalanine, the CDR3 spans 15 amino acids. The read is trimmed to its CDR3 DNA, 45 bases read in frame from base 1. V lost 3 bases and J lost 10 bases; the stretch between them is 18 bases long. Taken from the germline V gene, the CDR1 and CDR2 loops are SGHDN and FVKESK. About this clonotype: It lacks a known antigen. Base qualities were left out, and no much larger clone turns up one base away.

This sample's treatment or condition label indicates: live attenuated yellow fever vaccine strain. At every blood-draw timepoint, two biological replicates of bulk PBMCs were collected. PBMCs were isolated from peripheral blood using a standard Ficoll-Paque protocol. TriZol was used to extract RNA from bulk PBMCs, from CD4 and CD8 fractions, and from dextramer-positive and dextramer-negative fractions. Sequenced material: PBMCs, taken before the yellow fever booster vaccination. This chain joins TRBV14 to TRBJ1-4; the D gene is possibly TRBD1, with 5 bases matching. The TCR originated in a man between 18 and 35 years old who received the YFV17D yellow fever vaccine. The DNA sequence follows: TGTGCCAGCAGCCAGCTGGCAGGGAACATGGGAAAACTGTTTTTT. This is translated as CASSQLAGNMGKLFF.